This T cell receptor (beta chain) was sequenced in a study of early T cells in non-severe SARS-CoV-2 infection. One entry per CDR3 protein, called by TCRdb with MiXCR from the 5' RACE reads. The sample holds 55,000 to 65,000 distinct CDR3 sequences, around 12% seen once. This clonotype appeared a few times. What it recognizes is unknown. Study-level points and caveats: Matches to VDJdb favored anti-spike CD8 responses and missed private and CD4 specificities.

Sequencing was performed on whole blood, taken at baseline. The sequence came from an adult who was a healthcare worker with PCR-confirmed SARS-CoV-2 infection or an uninfected control (not recorded which).

Here the CDR3 DNA reads TGTGCCAGCAGCTTCTCCGGGGCCAACGTCCTGACTTTC. Its translation: CASSFSGANVLTF. This chain links TRBV11-2 with TRBJ2-6; D remains unclear. This CDR3 has 13 residues. Trimming removed 3 bases from V and 4 bases from J, with 4 bases in between. Germline V gene data show CDR1 as SGHAT and CDR2 as FQNNGV.